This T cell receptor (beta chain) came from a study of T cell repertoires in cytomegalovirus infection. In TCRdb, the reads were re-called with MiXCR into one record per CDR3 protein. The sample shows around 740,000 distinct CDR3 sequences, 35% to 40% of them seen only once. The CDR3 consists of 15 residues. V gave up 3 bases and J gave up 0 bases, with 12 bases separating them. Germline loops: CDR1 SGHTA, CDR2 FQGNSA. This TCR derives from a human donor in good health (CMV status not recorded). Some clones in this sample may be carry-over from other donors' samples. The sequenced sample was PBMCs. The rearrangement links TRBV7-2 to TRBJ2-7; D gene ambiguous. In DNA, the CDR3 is TGTGCCAGCAGCTTTTCGGACGATCCCTCCTACGAGCAGTACTTC. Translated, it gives CASSFSDDPSYEQYF. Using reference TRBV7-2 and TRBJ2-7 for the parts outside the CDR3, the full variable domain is GAGVSQSPSNKVTEKGKDVELRCDPISGHTALYWYRQSLGQGLEFLIYFQGNSAPDKSGLPSDRFSAERTGGSVSTLTIQRTQQEDSAVYLCASSFSDDPSYEQYFGPGTRLTVT.